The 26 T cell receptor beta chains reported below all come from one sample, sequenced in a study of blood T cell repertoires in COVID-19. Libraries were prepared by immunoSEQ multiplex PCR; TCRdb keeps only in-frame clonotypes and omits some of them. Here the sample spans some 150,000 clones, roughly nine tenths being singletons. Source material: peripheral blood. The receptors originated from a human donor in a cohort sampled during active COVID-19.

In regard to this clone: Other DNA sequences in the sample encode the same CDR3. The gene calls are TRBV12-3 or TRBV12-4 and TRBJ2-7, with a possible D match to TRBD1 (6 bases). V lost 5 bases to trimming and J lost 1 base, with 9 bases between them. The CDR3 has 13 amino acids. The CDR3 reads CASSPTGSYEQYF. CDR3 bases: TGTGCCAGCAGTCCCACAGGGTCCTACGAGCAGTACTTC.

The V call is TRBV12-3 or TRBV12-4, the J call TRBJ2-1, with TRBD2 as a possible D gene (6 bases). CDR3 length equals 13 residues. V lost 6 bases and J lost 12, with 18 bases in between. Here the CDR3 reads CASRPNGLPTQFF. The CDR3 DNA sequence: TGTGCCAGCAGACCTAATGGACTACCTACGCAGTTCTTC.

The CDR3 nucleotides are TGTGCCAGTAGTATACGGACAGGGGGGTATAGCAATCAGCCCCAGCATTTT. Translating gives CASSIRTGGYSNQPQHF. V usage is TRBV19 and J usage is TRBJ1-5; TRBD1 agrees at 10 bases. The CDR3 spans 17 residues. Trimming removed 2 bases from V and 0 bases from J; junction bases left unmatched: 4. Germline lookup yields CDR1 LNHDA and CDR2 SQIVND (reference sequence). Variable domain in full (rest from reference TRBV19 and TRBJ1-5): DGGITQSPKYLFRKEGQNVTLSCEQNLNHDAMYWYRQDPGQGLRLIYYSQIVNDFQKGDIAEGYSVSREKKESFPLTVTSAQKNPTAFYLCASSIRTGGYSNQPQHFGDGTRLSIL.

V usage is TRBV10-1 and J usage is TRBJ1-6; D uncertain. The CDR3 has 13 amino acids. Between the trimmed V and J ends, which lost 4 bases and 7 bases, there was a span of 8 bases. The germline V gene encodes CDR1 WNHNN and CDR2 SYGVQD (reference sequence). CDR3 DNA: TGCGCCAGCAGTGTCCTTGAGAATTCACCCCTCCACTTT. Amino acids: CASSVLENSPLHF.

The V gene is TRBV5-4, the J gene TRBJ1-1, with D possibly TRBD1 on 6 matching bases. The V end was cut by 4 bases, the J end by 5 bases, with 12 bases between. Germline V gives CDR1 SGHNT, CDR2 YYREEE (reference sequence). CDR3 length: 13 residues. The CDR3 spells CASSPRGWTEAFF. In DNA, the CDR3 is TGTGCCAGCAGCCCCAGGGGCTGGACTGAAGCTTTCTTT.

CDR3 sequence (DNA): TGTGCCAGCAGCTTAGCCCCGCGGGGCCTACTCACAGATACGCAGTATTTT. Residues: CASSLAPRGLLTDTQYF. The chain has TRBV11-2 and TRBJ2-3; tentatively, D is TRBD2 (6 bases). Germline V gene sequence: CDR1 SGHAT, CDR2 FQNNGV. The ends were cut back, 1 base at V and 2 bases at J, with 16 bases in the middle. The CDR3 is made up of 17 amino acids.

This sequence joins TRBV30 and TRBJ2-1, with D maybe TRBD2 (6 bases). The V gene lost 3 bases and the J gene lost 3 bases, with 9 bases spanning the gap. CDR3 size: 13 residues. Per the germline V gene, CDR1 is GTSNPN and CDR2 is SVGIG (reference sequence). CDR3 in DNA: TGTGCCTGGAGCGGGGGTCTCTACAATGAGCAGTTCTTC. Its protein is CAWSGGLYNEQFF.

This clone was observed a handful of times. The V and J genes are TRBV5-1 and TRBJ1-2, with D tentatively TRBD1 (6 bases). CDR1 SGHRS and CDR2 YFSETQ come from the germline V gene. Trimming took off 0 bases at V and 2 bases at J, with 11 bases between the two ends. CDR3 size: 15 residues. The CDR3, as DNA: TGCGCCAGCAGCTTGGGGCAGGGGAACAACTATGGCTACACCTTC. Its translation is CASSLGQGNNYGYTF.

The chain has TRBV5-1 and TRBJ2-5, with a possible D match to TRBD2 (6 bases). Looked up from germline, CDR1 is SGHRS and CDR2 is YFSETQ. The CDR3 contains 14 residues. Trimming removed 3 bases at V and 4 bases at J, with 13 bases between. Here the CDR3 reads CASSWTGGGETQYF. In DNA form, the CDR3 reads TGCGCCAGCAGCTGGACCGGGGGAGGAGAGACCCAGTACTTC.

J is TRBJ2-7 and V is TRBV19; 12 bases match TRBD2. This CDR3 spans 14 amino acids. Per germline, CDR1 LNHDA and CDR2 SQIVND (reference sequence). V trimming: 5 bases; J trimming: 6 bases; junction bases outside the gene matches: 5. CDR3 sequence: CASSPGLAGFEQYF. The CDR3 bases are TGTGCCAGTAGTCCTGGACTAGCGGGGTTCGAGCAGTACTTC.

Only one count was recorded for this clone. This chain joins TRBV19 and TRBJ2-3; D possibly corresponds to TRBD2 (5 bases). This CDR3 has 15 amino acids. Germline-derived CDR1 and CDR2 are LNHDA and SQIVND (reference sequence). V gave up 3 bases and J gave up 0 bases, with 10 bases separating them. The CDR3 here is CASSMATMSTDTQYF. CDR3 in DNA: TGTGCCAGTAGTATGGCGACTATGAGCACAGATACGCAGTATTTT.

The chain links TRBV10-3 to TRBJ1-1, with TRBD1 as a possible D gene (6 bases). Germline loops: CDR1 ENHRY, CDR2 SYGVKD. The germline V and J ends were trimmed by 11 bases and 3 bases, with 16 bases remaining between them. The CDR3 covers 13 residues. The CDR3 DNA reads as TGTGCCCCGCGGGGGGAGGGGGACACTGAAGCTTTCTTT. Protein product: CAPRGEGDTEAFF.

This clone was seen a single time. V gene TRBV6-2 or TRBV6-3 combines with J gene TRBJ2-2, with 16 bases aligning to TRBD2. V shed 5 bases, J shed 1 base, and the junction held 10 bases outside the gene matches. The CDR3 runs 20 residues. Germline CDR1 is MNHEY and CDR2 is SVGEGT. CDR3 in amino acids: CASSPGTSGGVGKNTGELFF. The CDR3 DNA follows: TGTGCCAGCAGTCCGGGGACTAGCGGGGGGGTTGGAAAGAACACCGGGGAGCTGTTTTTT.

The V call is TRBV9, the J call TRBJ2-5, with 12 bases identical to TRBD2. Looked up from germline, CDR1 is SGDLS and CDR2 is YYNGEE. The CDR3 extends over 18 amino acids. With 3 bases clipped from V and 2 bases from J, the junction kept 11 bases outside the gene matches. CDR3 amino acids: CASSARSASGGGQETQYF. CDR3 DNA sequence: TGTGCCAGCAGCGCACGCTCTGCTAGCGGGGGGGGGCAAGAGACCCAGTACTTC.

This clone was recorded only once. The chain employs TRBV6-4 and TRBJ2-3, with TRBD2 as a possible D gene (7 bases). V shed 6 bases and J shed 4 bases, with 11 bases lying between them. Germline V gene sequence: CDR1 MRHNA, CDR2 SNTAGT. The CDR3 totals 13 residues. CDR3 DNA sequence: TGTGCCAGCAGCGGAGGGGGGGCAGATACGCAGTATTTT. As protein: CASSGGGADTQYF.

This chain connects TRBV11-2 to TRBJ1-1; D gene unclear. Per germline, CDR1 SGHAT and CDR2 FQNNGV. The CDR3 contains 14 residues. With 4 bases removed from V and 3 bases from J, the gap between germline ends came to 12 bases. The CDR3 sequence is CASSSDHTDTEAFF. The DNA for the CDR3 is TGTGCCAGCAGCTCCGATCACACCGACACTGAAGCTTTCTTT.

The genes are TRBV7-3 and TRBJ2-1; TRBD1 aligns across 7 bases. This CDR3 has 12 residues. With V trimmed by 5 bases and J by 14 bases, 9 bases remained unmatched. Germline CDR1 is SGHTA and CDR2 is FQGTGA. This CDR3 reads CASSTRPGQKFF. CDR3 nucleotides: TGTGCCAGCAGCACCCGACCGGGACAGAAGTTCTTC.

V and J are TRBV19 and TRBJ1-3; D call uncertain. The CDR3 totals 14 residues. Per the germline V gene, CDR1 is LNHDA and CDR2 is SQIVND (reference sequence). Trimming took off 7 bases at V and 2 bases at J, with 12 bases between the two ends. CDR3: CASTPGFPGNTIYF. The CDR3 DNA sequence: TGTGCCAGTACCCCGGGGTTCCCTGGAAACACCATATATTTT.

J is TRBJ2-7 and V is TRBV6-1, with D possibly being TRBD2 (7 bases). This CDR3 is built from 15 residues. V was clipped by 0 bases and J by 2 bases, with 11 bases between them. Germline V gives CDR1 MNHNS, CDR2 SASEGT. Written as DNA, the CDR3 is TGTGCCAGCAGTGAAGCGGGGGGGCGACCCTACGAGCAGTACTTC. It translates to CASSEAGGRPYEQYF.

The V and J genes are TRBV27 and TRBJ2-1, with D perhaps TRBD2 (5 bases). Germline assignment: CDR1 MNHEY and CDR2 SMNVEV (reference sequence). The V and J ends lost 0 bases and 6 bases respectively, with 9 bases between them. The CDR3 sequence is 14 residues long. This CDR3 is CASSLSRGRNEQFF. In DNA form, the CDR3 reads TGTGCCAGCAGTTTATCTCGAGGGCGCAATGAGCAGTTCTTC.

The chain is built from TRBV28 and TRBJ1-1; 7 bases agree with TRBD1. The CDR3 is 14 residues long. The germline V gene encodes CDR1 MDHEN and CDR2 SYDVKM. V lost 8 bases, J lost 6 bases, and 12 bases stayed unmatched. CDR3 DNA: TGTGCCAGCCCCGGCCCAGGGGGTCACTCTGAAGCTTTCTTT. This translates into CASPGPGGHSEAFF.

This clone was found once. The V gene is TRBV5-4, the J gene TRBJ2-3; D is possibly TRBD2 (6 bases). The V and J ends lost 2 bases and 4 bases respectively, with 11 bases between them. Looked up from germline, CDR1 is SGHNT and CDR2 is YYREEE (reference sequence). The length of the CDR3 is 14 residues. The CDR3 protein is CASSLGVAADTQYF. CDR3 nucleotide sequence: TGTGCCAGCAGCTTAGGTGTAGCGGCAGATACGCAGTATTTT.

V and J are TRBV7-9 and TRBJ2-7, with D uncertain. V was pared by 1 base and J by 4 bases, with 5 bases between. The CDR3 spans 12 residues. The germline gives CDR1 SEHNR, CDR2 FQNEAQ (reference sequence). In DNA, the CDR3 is TGTGCCAGCAGCTTAGGAGCGTACGAGCAGTACTTC. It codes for CASSLGAYEQYF.

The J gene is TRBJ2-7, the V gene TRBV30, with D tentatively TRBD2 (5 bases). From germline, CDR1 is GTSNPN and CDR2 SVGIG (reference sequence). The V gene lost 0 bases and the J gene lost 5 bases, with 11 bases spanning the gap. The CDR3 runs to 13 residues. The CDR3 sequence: CAWSVGTGNEQYF. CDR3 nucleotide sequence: TGTGCCTGGAGTGTCGGTACGGGAAACGAGCAGTACTTC.

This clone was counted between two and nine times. CDR3 sequence reads: CASSPTGSNQPQHF. CDR3 DNA sequence: TGCGCCAGCAGCCCGACAGGTAGCAATCAGCCCCAGCATTTT. The genes are TRBV5-1 and TRBJ1-5, with D perhaps TRBD1 (6 bases). V was cut by 4 bases and J by 0 bases, with 8 bases left in between. CDR1 SGHRS and CDR2 YFSETQ come from the germline V gene. The CDR3 is made up of 14 amino acids.

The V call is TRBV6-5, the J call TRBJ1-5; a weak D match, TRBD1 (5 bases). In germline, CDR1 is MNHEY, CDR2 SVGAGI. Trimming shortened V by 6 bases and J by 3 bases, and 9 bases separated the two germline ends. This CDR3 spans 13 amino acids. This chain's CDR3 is CASRTVNNQPQHF. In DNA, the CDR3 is TGTGCCAGCAGGACAGTTAACAATCAGCCCCAGCATTTT.